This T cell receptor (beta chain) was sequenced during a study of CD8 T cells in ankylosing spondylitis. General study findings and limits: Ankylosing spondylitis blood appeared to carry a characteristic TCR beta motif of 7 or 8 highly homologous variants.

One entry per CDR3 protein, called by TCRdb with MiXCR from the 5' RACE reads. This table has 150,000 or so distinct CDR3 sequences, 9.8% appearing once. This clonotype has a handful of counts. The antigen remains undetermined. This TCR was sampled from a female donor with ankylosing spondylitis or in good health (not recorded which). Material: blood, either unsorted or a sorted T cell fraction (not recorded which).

The CDR3 DNA is TGTGCCAGCAGGGGGGCCAGGGGTAGGGAGACCCAGTACTTC. As protein: CASRGARGRETQYF. The genes are TRBV2 and TRBJ2-5, with TRBD1 as a possible D gene (6 bases). The CDR3 is made up of 14 amino acids. Trimming left V 6 bases short and J 5 bases short, with 16 bases between. Germline V gives CDR1 SNHLY, CDR2 FYNNEI. The whole variable domain, filled in from reference TRBV2 and TRBJ2-5, reads EPEVTQTPSHQVTQMGQEVILRCVPISNHLYFYWYRQILGQKVEFLVSFYNNEISEKSEIFDDQFSVERPDGSNFTLKIRSTKLEDSAMYFCASRGARGRETQYFGPGTRLLVL.